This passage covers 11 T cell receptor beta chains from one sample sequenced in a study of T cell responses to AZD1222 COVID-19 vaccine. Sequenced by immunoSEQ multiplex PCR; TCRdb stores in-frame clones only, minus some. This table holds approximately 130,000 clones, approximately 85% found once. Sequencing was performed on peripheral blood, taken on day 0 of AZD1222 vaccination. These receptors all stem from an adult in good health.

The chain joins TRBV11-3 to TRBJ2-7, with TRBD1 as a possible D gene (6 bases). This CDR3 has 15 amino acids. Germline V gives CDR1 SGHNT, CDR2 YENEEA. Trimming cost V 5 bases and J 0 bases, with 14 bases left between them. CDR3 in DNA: TGTGCCAGCAGCCCCGGACAGTTCCTCTCCTACGAGCAGTACTTC. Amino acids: CASSPGQFLSYEQYF.

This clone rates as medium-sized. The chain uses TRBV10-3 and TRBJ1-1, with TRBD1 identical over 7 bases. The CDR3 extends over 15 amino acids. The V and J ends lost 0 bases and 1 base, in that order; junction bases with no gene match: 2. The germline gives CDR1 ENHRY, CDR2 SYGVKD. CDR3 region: CAISESGQSNTEAFF. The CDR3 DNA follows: TGTGCCATCAGTGAGTCGGGACAGTCGAACACTGAAGCTTTCTTT.

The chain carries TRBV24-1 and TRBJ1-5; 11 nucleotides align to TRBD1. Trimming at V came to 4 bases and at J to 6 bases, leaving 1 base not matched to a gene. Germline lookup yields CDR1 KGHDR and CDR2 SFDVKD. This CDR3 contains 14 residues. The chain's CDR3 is CATSDGTGGQPQHF. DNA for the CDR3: TGTGCCACCAGTGACGGGACAGGGGGTCAGCCCCAGCATTTT.

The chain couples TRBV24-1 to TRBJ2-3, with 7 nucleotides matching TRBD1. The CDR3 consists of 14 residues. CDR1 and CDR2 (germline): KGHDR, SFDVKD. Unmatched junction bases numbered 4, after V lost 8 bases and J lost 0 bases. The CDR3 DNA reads TGTGCCACCACTCCGGGACAGAGCACAGATACGCAGTATTTT. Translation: CATTPGQSTDTQYF.

As DNA, the CDR3 is TGTGCCAGCAGTTGGGGGCCCAGCAATCAGCCCCAGCATTTT. Translated, it gives CASSWGPSNQPQHF. J is TRBJ1-5 and V is TRBV28; D perhaps matches TRBD1 (6 bases). Per the germline V gene, CDR1 is MDHEN and CDR2 is SYDVKM. The V and J ends lost 4 bases and 1 base respectively, with 8 bases between them. The length of the CDR3 is 14 residues.

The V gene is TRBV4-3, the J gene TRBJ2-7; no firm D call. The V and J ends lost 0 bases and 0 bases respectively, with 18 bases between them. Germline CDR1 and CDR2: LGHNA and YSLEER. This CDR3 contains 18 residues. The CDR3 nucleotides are TGCGCCAGCAGCCAAGAAACTCCCGTCTTACAAGGCTCCTACGAGCAGTACTTC. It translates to CASSQETPVLQGSYEQYF.

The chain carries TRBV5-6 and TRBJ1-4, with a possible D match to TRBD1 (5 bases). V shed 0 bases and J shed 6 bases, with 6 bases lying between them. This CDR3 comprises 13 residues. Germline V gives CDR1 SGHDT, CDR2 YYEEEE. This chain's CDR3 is CASSLGGHEKLFF. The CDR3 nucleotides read TGTGCCAGCAGCTTGGGGGGACATGAAAAACTGTTTTTT.

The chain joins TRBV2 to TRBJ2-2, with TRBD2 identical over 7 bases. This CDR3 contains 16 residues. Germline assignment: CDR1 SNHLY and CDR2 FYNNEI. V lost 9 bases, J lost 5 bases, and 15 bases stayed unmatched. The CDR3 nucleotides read TGTGCCAGATCTCTAGCGGCCGGGGAAGGGACCGGGGAGCTGTTTTTT. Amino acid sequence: CARSLAAGEGTGELFF.

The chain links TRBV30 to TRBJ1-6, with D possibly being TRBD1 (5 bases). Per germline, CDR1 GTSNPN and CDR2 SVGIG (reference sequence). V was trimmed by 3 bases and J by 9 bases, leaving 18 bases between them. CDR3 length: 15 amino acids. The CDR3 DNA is TGTGCCTGGAGCGAGATTCAGGGTTCAGGTTCACCCCTCCACTTT. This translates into CAWSEIQGSGSPLHF.

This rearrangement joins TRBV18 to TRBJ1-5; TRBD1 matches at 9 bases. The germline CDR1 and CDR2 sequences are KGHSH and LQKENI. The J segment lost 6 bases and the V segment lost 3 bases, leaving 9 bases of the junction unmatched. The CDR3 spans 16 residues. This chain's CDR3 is CASSPLGQGGGQPQHF. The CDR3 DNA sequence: TGTGCCAGCTCACCCCTGGGACAGGGTGGGGGTCAGCCCCAGCATTTT.

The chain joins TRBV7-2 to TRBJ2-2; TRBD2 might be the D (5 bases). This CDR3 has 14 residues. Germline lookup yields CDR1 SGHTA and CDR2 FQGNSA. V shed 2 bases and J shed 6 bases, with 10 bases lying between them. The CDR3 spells CASSLNAGPGELFF. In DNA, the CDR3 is TGTGCCAGCAGCTTAAACGCGGGCCCCGGGGAGCTGTTTTTT.